These T cell receptor beta chains were read from a single sample in a study of cytomegalovirus exposure and HLA in healthy donors. Sequencing was performed with immunoSEQ multiplex PCR; in TCRdb, only in-frame clones are kept and a portion is missing. The table records 82,000 or so clones, about 74% of them present only once. Specimen: PBMCs. The receptors here all came from a woman between 45 and 60 years old in good health and CMV-seropositive. Both conserved end residues are part of each CDR3. A D gene is named only where the DNA matches it firmly. Not every row has a clone size; where given, it reads once, few, many or a size class.

clone_size,d_call,j_call,v_call,cdr3_nt,cdr3_aa
.,TRBD1,TRBJ1-2,TRBV2,TGTGCCAGGGGGAGACAGGGGCAAGGCTACACCTTC,CARGRQGQGYTF
.,.,TRBJ2-5,TRBV6-6,TGTGCCAGCGGCCCTGGGGGAGGCCAAGAGACCCAGTACTTC,CASGPGGGQETQYF
.,.,TRBJ1-2,TRBV20-1,TGCAGTGCGATGGCTGGCTACACCTTC,CSAMAGYTF
.,.,TRBJ2-2,TRBV9,TGTGCCAGCAGCACAGGCTTGAACACCGGGGAGCTGTTTTTT,CASSTGLNTGELFF
few,.,TRBJ2-7,TRBV7-9,TGTGCCAGCAGCTTAACCCCCCGAGGGAAAACCTACGAGCAGTACTTC,CASSLTPRGKTYEQYF
.,.,TRBJ2-5,TRBV11-2,TGTGCCAGCAGCTTAGGAGGTTGGGAAGAGACCCAGTACTTC,CASSLGGWEETQYF
.,.,TRBJ1-2,TRBV2,TGTGCCAGCAGTTCGGACTATGGCTACACCTTC,CASSSDYGYTF
.,.,TRBJ2-1,TRBV5-1,TGCGCCAGCAGCTTGTCAGACTCCTACAATGAGCAGTTCTTC,CASSLSDSYNEQFF
.,.,TRBJ2-3,TRBV11-2,TGTGCCAGCCAGGGGAGGGGAGATACGCAGTATTTT,CASQGRGDTQYF
.,.,TRBJ1-5,TRBV4-1,TGCGCCAGCAGCCAAGATCTCTACCAGCCCCAGCATTTT,CASSQDLYQPQHF
few,TRBD1,TRBJ2-7,TRBV7-9,TGTGCCAGCAGCTTACAGGGGGCTGGGGGCTCCTACGAGCAGTACTTC,CASSLQGAGGSYEQYF
.,.,TRBJ1-5,TRBV30,TGTGCCTGGATGGGGGGGCAGGGGCCCCAGCATTTT,CAWMGGQGPQHF
few,.,TRBJ1-5,TRBV2,TGTGCCAGCACCCTACGGTTGTTCCAGCCCCAGCATTTT,CASTLRLFQPQHF